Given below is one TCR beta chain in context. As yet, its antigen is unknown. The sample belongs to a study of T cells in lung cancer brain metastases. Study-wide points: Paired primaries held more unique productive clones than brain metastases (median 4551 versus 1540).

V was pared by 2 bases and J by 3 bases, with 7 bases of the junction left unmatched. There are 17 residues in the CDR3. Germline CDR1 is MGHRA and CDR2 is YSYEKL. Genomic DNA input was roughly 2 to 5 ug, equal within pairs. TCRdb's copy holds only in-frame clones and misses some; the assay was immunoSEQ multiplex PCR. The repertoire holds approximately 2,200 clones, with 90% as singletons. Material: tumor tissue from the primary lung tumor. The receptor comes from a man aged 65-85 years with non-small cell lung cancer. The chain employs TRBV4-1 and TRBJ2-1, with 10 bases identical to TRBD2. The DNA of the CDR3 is TGCGCCAGCAGCCAACTTCTAGCGGGAGCCATCTACAATGAGCAGTTCTTC. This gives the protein CASSQLLAGAIYNEQFF.